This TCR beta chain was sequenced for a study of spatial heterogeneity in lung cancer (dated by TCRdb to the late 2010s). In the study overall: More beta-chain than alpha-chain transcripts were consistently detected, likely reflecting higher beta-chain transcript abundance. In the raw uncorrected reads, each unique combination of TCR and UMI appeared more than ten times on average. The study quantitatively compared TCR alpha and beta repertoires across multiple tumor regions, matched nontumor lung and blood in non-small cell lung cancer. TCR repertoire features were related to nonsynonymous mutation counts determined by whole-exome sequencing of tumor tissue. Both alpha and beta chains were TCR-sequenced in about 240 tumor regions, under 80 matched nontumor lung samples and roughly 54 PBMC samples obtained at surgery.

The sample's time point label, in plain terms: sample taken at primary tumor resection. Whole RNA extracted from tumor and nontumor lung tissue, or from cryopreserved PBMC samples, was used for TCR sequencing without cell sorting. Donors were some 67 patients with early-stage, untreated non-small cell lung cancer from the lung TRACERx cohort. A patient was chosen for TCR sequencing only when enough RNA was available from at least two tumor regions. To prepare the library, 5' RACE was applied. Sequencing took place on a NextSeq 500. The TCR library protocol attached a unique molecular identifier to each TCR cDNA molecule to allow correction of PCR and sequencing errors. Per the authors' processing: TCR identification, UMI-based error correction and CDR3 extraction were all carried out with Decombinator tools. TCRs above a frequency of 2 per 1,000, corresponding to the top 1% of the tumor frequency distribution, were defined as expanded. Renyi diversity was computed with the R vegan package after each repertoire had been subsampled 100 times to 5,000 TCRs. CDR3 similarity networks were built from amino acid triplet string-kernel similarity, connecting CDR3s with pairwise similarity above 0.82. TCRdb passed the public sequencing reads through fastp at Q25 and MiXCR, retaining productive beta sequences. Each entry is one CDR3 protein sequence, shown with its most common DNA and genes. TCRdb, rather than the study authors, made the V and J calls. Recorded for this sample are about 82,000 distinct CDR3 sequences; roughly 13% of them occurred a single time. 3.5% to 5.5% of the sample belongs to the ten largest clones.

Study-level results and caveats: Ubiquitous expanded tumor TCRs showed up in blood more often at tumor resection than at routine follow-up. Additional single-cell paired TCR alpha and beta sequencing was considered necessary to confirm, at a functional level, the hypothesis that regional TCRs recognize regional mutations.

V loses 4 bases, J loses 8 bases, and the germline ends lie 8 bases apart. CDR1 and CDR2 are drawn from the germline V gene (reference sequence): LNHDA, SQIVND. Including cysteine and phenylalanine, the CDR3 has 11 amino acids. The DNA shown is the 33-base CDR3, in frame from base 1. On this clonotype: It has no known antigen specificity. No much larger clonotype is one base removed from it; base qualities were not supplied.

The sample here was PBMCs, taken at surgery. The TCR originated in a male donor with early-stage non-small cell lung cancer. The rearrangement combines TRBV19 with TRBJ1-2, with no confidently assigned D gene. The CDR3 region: CASSTRVGYTF. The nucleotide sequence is TGTGCCAGTAGTACCCGGGTCGGCTACACCTTC.